These 17 T cell receptor beta chains were sequenced from one sample in a study of blood T cell repertoires in COVID-19. Profiling relied on immunoSEQ multiplex PCR, and the TCRdb table lists in-frame clones only, not all of them. The repertoire includes some 45,000 clones, 83% of them detected once, and roughly 8.2% sits in the top ten. Sequencing was carried out using peripheral blood. The source of these receptors is a man older than 75 in a cohort sampled during active COVID-19.

The chain recombines TRBV3-1 (or the pseudogene TRBV3-2) with TRBJ2-3, with 7 bases matching TRBD2. The CDR3 sequence is 15 residues long. V trimming: 4 bases; J trimming: 4 bases; junction bases outside the gene matches: 8. CDR1 LGHDT and CDR2 YNNKEL come from the germline V gene (reference sequence). CDR3 in amino acids: CASSRGGTWSDTQYF. CDR3 bases: TGTGCCAGCAGCCGCGGGGGAACCTGGTCAGATACGCAGTATTTT.

This clone was seen more than once but under ten times. The chain uses TRBV2 and TRBJ1-5; perhaps TRBD1 as D (5 bases). Germline V lookup: CDR1 SNHLY, CDR2 FYNNEI. With 9 bases removed from V and 2 bases from J, the gap between germline ends came to 14 bases. This CDR3 comprises 14 residues. CDR3 in amino acids: CASGGTGGNQPQHF. In nucleotides, the CDR3 is TGTGCCAGTGGGGGGACCGGAGGCAATCAGCCCCAGCATTTT.

V gene TRBV28 combines with J gene TRBJ2-7; TRBD1 aligns across 8 bases. Germline V lookup: CDR1 MDHEN, CDR2 SYDVKM. The CDR3 sequence is 13 residues long. J lost 6 bases, V lost 6 bases, and 7 bases had no gene match. Written as DNA, the CDR3 is TGTGCCAGCAGCTCAGGACAGGGAGTCGAGCAGTACTTC. This gives the protein CASSSGQGVEQYF.

This clone was picked up one time. This chain uses TRBV24-1 with TRBJ1-2; 7 nucleotides agree with TRBD1. The CDR3 is 13 residues long. The germline gives CDR1 KGHDR, CDR2 SFDVKD. Trimming removed 7 bases from V and 5 bases from J; junction bases left unmatched: 6. The CDR3 coding sequence is TGTGCCACCAGGGGAGGACAGGCTTATGGCTACACCTTC. This codes for CATRGGQAYGYTF.

The V call is TRBV24-1, the J call TRBJ2-4; perhaps TRBD1 as D (5 bases). The germline V and J ends were trimmed by 2 bases and 0 bases, with 7 bases remaining between them. In germline, CDR1 is KGHDR, CDR2 SFDVKD. The CDR3 is made up of 15 amino acids. As DNA, the CDR3 is TGTGCCACCAGTGATTCCAGGGTAGCCAAAAACATTCAGTACTTC. Translating gives CATSDSRVAKNIQYF.

The chain links TRBV3-1 (or the pseudogene TRBV3-2) to TRBJ2-5; TRBD1 is a possible D gene (8 bases). CDR3 length: 14 amino acids. The germline CDR1 and CDR2 sequences are LGHDT and YNNKEL (reference sequence). The V end lost 2 bases, the J end lost 5 bases, and 12 bases lay between the germline ends. The CDR3 DNA follows: TGTGCCAGCAGCCAAAACAGGGGGGGGGAGACCCAGTACTTC. This encodes CASSQNRGGETQYF.

Here the CDR3 reads CASSQAQNTEAFF. The DNA for the CDR3 is TGCGCCAGCAGCCAAGCCCAGAACACTGAAGCTTTCTTT. V and J are TRBV4-1 and TRBJ1-1; D uncertain. Germline values: CDR1 MGHRA, CDR2 YSYEKL. The V end was cut by 1 base, the J end by 1 base, with 4 bases between. This CDR3 is 13 amino acids long.

This clone was found a few times. The CDR3 DNA follows: TGTGCCTGGACCCCCCGACTGATTCTATACAATGAGCAGTTCTTC. Protein product: CAWTPRLILYNEQFF. V usage is TRBV30 and J usage is TRBJ2-1; D unresolved. V was pared by 4 bases and J by 4 bases, with 17 bases between. The CDR3 spans 15 residues. Germline-derived CDR1 and CDR2 are GTSNPN and SVGIG (reference sequence).

As to this clone: At one boundary the junction diverges from the germline segment, which might be a read error. The chain is built from TRBV10-1 and TRBJ1-1; 10 nucleotides line up with TRBD1. Germline CDR1 and CDR2: WNHNN and SYGVQD (reference sequence). The CDR3 loop spans 17 amino acids. The CDR3 region is CASRLVRDRGTNTETFF. The CDR3 bases are TGCGCCAGCAGATTAGTCCGGGACAGGGGAACGAACACTGAAACTTTCTTT.

This rearrangement joins TRBV20-1 to TRBJ2-5; D gene unclear. Trimming removed 5 bases from V and 1 base from J, with 5 bases in between. Germline V gene sequence: CDR1 DFQATT, CDR2 SNEGSKA (reference sequence). The CDR3 is 11 amino acids. The CDR3 protein is CSAHSQETQYF. As DNA, the CDR3 is TGCAGTGCTCACAGCCAAGAGACCCAGTACTTC.

The V and J genes are TRBV15 and TRBJ1-1; no reliable D call. The germline gives CDR1 LNHNV, CDR2 YYDKDF (reference sequence). V lost 3 bases to trimming and J lost 2 bases, with 13 bases between them. CDR3 length: 15 amino acids. The CDR3 here is CATSRRRGYNTEAFF. The CDR3 DNA reads as TGTGCCACCAGCAGGCGTCGCGGTTACAACACTGAAGCTTTCTTT.

The rearrangement links TRBV5-1 to TRBJ1-2; 10 bases fit TRBD1. This CDR3 comprises 15 residues. Germline V gene lookup returns CDR1 SGHRS and CDR2 YFSETQ. The V and J ends lost 4 bases and 3 bases, in that order; junction bases with no gene match: 6. The CDR3 sequence: CASSPDRGRYYGYTF. Written as DNA, the CDR3 is TGCGCCAGCAGCCCCGACAGGGGGCGTTACTATGGCTACACCTTC.

This chain links TRBV5-7 with TRBJ2-1; D call uncertain. TRBV5-7 is assigned to the ORF class and has an uncertain function. This CDR3 spans 10 amino acids. Trimming pared 0 bases from V and 12 bases from J, leaving 4 bases between. This chain's CDR3 is CASSLARQFF. The CDR3, as DNA: TGTGCCAGCAGCTTGGCCCGGCAGTTCTTC.

This chain uses TRBV19 with TRBJ1-4; D is perhaps TRBD1 (5 bases). Germline CDR1 and CDR2: LNHDA and SQIVND (reference sequence). The CDR3 consists of 17 residues. Trimming removed 7 bases from V and 1 base from J, with 19 bases in between. The CDR3 DNA reads TGTGCCAGTAACTTCGGGGGTAGGGTCGGAACTAATGAAAAACTGTTTTTT. This encodes CASNFGGRVGTNEKLFF.

This chain uses TRBV2 with TRBJ2-7, with D perhaps TRBD2 (6 bases). The germline gives CDR1 SNHLY, CDR2 FYNNEI. Trimming removed 10 bases from V and 0 bases from J, with 10 bases in between. The CDR3 is made up of 12 amino acids. The CDR3 nucleotides read TGTGCCACTAGCGTATCCTCCTACGAGCAGTACTTC. Encoded protein: CATSVSSYEQYF.

This sequence joins TRBV9 and TRBJ1-3; 7 nucleotides line up with TRBD1. This CDR3 spans 14 amino acids. The germline CDR1 and CDR2 sequences are SGDLS and YYNGEE. Trimming took 3 bases from V and 1 from J; bases not matched to a gene: 1. The CDR3 DNA sequence: TGTGCCAGCAGCGCAGGGGGGTCTGGAAACACCATATATTTT. Translation gives CASSAGGSGNTIYF.

This chain joins TRBV11-3 and TRBJ2-5; D might be TRBD2 (7 bases). The CDR3 runs to 15 residues. Germline values: CDR1 SGHNT, CDR2 YENEEA. Trimming pared 5 bases from V and 4 bases from J, leaving 17 bases between. The CDR3 sequence: CASSPGGTGGETQYF. CDR3 bases: TGTGCCAGCAGCCCGGGGGGCACGGGAGGAGAGACCCAGTACTTC.